This is a list of T cell receptor beta chains from one sample in a study of OX40 agonist ivuxolimab in advanced cancers. Clones were read by immunoSEQ multiplex PCR, and TCRdb kept only the in-frame ones, dropping some. The profile covers approximately 58,000 clones, with 81% appearing a single time and about 0.8% taken by the ten largest. The source material was CD4+ or CD8+ T cells sorted from blood, sampled in a trial of the OX40 agonist ivuxolimab. These receptors originate from an adult with an advanced solid tumor such as melanoma, head and neck, liver or kidney cancer. Both conserved end residues are part of each CDR3. The D gene is left open where the match is weak. Expanded clones are given a class, and other clones once, few, many or no size at all.

J gene | V gene | D gene | clone size | CDR3 DNA | CDR3 protein
TRBJ2-5 | TRBV27 | TRBD1 | few | TGTGCCAGCAGTCCTCGGGACAGAAGGCCAGAGACCCAGTACTTC | CASSPRDRRPETQYF
TRBJ2-1 | TRBV5-1 | TRBD2 | . | TGCGCCAGCAGCTTGGGACTAGCGGTGCCCTACAATGAGCAGTTCTTC | CASSLGLAVPYNEQFF
TRBJ1-6 | TRBV14 | . | few | TGTGCCAGCAGCCAGGTTAACAGCCTTTGGGCCCTCCACTTT | CASSQVNSLWALHF
TRBJ1-2 | TRBV5-1 | TRBD1 | . | TGCGCCAGCAGCACTGGGACAGGGGGCGAAGGCTACACCTTC | CASSTGTGGEGYTF
TRBJ1-5 | TRBV21-1 | . | . | TGTGCCAGCAGCAAGGCTGGACAGGGGCCCGATCAGCCCCAGCATTTT | CASSKAGQGPDQPQHF
TRBJ2-1 | TRBV10-3 | . | . | TGTGCCATCAGTGAGGCTCAGGGACATCAGTCCGGCAATGAGCAGTTCTTC | CAISEAQGHQSGNEQFF
TRBJ2-3 | TRBV11-2 | . | . | TGTGCCAGCAGCTATTCGGTTGGCCCCACAGATACGCAGTATTTT | CASSYSVGPTDTQYF
TRBJ1-2 | TRBV29-1 | . | . | TGCAGCGTTGAAGAGGCCAGCTTCTATGGCTACACCTTC | CSVEEASFYGYTF
TRBJ2-7 | TRBV7-8 | TRBD1 | . | TGTGCCAGCAGCTGGGGGACAGGGAGCTCCTACGAGCAGTACTTC | CASSWGTGSSYEQYF
TRBJ1-6 | TRBV21-1 | . | . | TGTGCCAGCAGCAAAGGCAGGACAGGCTATAATTCACCCCTCCACTTT | CASSKGRTGYNSPLHF
TRBJ2-2 | TRBV10-3 | TRBD2 | few | TGTGCCATCAGTGGGACTAGCGGGGGGCGTGGCACCGGGGAGCTGTTTTTT | CAISGTSGGRGTGELFF
TRBJ2-7 | TRBV11-2 | TRBD2 | . | TGTGCCAGCAGCTTAATTATAGCGGGGGGCGAGCAGTACTTC | CASSLIIAGGEQYF
TRBJ2-3 | TRBV11-2 | TRBD2 | . | TGTGCCAGCAGCTTAGATGGGGCTAGCGGGGCCCCTAGCACAGATACGCAGTATTTT | CASSLDGASGAPSTDTQYF
TRBJ1-1 | TRBV18 | . | . | TGTGCCAGCTCACCTGGAGGGCTCCTCATGAACACTGAAGCTTTCTTT | CASSPGGLLMNTEAFF
TRBJ1-2 | TRBV5-1 | TRBD1 | . | TGCGCCAGCAGCGGGACAGGGGGCAGCTATGGCTACACCTTC | CASSGTGGSYGYTF
TRBJ1-1 | TRBV27 | . | . | TGTGCCAGCAGTTTGTTGGGGGGAGCCACTGAAGCTTTCTTT | CASSLLGGATEAFF
TRBJ2-3 | TRBV10-1 | TRBD2 | . | TGCGCCAGCAGTGGGACTAGCGGGAGAGCACAGCAGTATTTT | CASSGTSGRAQQYF
TRBJ1-3 | TRBV7-9 | TRBD1 | . | TGTGCCAGCAGCTTTCCCGCGGGACAGTCCTCTGGAAACACCATATATTTT | CASSFPAGQSSGNTIYF
TRBJ2-7 | TRBV5-6 | . | . | TGTGCCAGCAGCCTCCCCGCGGCTGGCGAGCAGTACTTC | CASSLPAAGEQYF
TRBJ2-7 | TRBV5-5 | TRBD2 | . | TGTGCCAGCAGCTTGACTCTAGCGGGGTCAACCTACGAGCAGTACTTC | CASSLTLAGSTYEQYF
TRBJ2-6 | TRBV18 | . | . | TGTGCCAGCTCACCAAACCAGGGACGGCCCGGGGTTGGGGCCAACGTCCTGACTTTC | CASSPNQGRPGVGANVLTF
TRBJ2-3 | TRBV11-2 | . | . | TGTGCCAGCAGCCTAGGGACGCGGATGTCTAGCACAGATACGCAGTATTTT | CASSLGTRMSSTDTQYF
TRBJ2-2 | TRBV11-2 | TRBD2 | once | TGTGCCAGCAGCCGGACTAGCGGGGGGGCAAACACCGGGGAGCTGTTTTTT | CASSRTSGGANTGELFF
TRBJ2-5 | TRBV5-1 | TRBD2 | . | TGCGCCAGCAGCTTACTAGCGGGGGGGCGTGAGACCCAGTACTTC | CASSLLAGGRETQYF
TRBJ1-2 | TRBV13 | TRBD1 | . | TGTGCCAGCAGCTTACCGGACAGGGGAGGCTACACCTTC | CASSLPDRGGYTF
TRBJ2-5 | TRBV27 | . | few | TGTGCCAGCAGCGAAGAAGTGAGAGAGACCCAGTACTTC | CASSEEVRETQYF
TRBJ2-7 | TRBV6-1 | TRBD2 | . | TGTGCCAGCAGTGAGACTGGGACTAGCGGTGAGCAGTACTTC | CASSETGTSGEQYF
TRBJ2-2 | TRBV6-6 | TRBD1 | . | TGTGCCAGCAGAGCGGGACAGGGGAGTATCGGGGAGCTGTTTTTT | CASRAGQGSIGELFF